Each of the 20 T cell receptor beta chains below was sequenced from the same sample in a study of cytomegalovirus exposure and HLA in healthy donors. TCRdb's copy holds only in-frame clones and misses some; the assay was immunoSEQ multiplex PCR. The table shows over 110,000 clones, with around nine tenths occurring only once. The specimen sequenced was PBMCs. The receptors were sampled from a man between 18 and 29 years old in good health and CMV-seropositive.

CDR3 loop: CSVIMNTEAFF. CDR3 DNA sequence: TGCAGCGTTATAATGAACACTGAAGCTTTCTTT. The chain is built from TRBV29-1 and TRBJ1-1; D gene uncertain. The V end lost 5 bases, the J end lost 0 bases, and 4 bases lay between the germline ends. The CDR3 is 11 amino acids. Germline V gene sequence: CDR1 SQVTM, CDR2 ANQGSEA.

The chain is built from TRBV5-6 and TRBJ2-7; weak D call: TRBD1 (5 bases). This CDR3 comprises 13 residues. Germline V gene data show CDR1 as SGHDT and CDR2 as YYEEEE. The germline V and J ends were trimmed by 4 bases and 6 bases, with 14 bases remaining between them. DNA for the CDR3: TGTGCCAGCAGCCCGGGCAGGGTGAGCGAGCAGTACTTC. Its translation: CASSPGRVSEQYF.

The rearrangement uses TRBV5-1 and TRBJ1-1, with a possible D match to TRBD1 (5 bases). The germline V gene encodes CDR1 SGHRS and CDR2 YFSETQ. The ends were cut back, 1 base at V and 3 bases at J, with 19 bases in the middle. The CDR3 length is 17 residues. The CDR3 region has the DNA TGCGCCAGCAGCTTGTACAGGTCGCGGAATTTGGACACTGAAGCTTTCTTT. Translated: CASSLYRSRNLDTEAFF.

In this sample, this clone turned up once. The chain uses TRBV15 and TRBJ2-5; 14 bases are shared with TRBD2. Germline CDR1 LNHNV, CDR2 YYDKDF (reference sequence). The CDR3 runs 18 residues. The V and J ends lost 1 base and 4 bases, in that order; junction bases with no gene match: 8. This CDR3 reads CATSRVGLAGAGGETQYF. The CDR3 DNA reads TGTGCCACCAGCAGAGTGGGACTAGCGGGGGCCGGAGGAGAGACCCAGTACTTC.

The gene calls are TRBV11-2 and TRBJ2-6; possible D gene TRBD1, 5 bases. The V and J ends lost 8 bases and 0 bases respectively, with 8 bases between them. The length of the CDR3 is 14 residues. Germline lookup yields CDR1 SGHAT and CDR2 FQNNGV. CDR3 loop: CASRQGSGANVLTF. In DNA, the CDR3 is TGTGCCAGCCGGCAGGGCTCTGGGGCCAACGTCCTGACTTTC. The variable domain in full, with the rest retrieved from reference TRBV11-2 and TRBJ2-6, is EAGVAQSPRYKIIEKRQSVAFWCNPISGHATLYWYQQILGQGPKLLIQFQNNGVVDDSQLPKDRFSAERLKGVDSTLKIQPAKLEDSAVYLCASRQGSGANVLTFGAGSRLTVL.

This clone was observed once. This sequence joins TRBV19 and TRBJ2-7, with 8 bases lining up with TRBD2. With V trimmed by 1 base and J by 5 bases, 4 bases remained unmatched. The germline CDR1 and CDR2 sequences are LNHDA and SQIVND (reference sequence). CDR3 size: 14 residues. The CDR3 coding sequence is TGTGCCAGTAGTATAGCGGGAGGGCTCGACGAGCAGTACTTC. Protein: CASSIAGGLDEQYF.

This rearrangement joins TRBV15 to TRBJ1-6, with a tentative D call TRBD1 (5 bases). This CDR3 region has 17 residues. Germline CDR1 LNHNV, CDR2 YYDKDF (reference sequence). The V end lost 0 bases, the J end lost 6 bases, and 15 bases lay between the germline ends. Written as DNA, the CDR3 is TGTGCCACCAGCAGAGATCGGGTTGGGGCCCTTAATTCACCCCTCCACTTT. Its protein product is CATSRDRVGALNSPLHF.

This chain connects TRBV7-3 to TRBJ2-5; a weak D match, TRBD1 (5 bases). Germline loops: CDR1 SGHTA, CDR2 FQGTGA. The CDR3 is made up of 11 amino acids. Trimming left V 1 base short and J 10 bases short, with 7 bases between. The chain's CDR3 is CASSLKQVQYF. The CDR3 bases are TGTGCCAGCAGCTTAAAACAGGTCCAGTACTTC.

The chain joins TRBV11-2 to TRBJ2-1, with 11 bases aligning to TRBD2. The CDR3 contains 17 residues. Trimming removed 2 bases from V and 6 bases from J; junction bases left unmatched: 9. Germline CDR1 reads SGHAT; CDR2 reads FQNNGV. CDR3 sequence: CASSLSATSGSINEQFF. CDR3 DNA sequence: TGTGCCAGCAGCTTATCGGCCACTAGCGGGAGCATCAATGAGCAGTTCTTC.

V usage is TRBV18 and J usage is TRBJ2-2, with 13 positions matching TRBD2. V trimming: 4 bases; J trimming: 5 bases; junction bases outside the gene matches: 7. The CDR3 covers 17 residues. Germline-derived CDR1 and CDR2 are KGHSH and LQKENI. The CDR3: CASSHGLAGVVTGELFF. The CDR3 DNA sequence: TGTGCCAGCTCACATGGACTAGCGGGAGTGGTAACCGGGGAGCTGTTTTTT.

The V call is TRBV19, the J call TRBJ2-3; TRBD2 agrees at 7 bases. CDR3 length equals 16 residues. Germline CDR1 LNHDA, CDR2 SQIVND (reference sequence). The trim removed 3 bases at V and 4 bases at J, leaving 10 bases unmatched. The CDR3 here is CASSMSGGGWADTQYF. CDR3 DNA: TGTGCCAGTAGTATGTCGGGAGGCGGGTGGGCAGATACGCAGTATTTT.

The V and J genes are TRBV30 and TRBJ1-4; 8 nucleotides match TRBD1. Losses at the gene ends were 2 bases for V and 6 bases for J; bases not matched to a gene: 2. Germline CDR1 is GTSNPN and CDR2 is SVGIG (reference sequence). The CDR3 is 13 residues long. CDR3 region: CAWSPGGYEKLFF. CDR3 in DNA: TGTGCCTGGAGTCCAGGGGGCTATGAAAAACTGTTTTTT.

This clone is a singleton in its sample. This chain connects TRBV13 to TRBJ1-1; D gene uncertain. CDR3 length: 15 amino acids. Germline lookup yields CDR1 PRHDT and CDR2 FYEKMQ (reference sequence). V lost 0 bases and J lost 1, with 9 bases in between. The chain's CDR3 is CASSLGRGWNTEAFF. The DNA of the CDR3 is TGTGCCAGCAGCTTAGGTCGGGGTTGGAACACTGAAGCTTTCTTT.

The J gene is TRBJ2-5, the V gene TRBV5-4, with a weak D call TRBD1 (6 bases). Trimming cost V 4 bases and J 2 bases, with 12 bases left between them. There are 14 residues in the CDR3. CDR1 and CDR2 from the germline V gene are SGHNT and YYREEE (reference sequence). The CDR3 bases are TGTGCCAGCAGCCCCAACAGGGATCAAGAGACCCAGTACTTC. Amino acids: CASSPNRDQETQYF.

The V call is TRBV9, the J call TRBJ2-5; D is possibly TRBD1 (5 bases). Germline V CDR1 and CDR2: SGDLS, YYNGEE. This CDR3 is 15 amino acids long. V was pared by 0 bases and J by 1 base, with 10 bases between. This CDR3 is CASSVGWGLQETQYF. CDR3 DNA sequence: TGTGCCAGCAGCGTAGGCTGGGGCCTCCAAGAGACCCAGTACTTC.

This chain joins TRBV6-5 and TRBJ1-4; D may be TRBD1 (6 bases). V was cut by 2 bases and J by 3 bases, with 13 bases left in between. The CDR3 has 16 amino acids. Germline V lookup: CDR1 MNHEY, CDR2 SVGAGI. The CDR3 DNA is TGTGCCAGCAGTTACCGTGGACAGCCCGCTAATGAAAAACTGTTTTTT. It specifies CASSYRGQPANEKLFF.

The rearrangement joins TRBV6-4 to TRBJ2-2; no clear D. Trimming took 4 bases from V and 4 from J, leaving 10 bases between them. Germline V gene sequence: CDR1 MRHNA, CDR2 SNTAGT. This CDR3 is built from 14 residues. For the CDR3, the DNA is TGTGCCAGCAGTGCACAAATAACCACCGGGGAGCTGTTTTTT. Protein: CASSAQITTGELFF.

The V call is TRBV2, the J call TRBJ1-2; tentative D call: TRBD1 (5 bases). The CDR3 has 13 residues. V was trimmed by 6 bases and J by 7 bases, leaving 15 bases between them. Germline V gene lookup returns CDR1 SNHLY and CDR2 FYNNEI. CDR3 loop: CASRDITVGGYTF. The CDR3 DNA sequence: TGTGCCAGCAGGGACATTACCGTGGGTGGCTACACCTTC.

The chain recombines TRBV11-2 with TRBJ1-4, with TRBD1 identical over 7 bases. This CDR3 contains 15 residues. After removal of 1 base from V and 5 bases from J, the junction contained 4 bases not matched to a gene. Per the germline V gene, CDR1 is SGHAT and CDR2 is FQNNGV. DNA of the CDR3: TGTGCCAGCAGCTTAGGTACAGGGGTGAATGAAAAACTGTTTTTT. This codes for CASSLGTGVNEKLFF.

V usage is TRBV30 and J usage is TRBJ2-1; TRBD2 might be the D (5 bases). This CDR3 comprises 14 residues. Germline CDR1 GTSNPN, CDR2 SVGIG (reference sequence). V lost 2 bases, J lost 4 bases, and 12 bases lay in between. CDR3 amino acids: CAWSSRGRYNEQFF. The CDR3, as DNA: TGTGCCTGGAGTTCACGGGGAAGGTACAATGAGCAGTTCTTC.